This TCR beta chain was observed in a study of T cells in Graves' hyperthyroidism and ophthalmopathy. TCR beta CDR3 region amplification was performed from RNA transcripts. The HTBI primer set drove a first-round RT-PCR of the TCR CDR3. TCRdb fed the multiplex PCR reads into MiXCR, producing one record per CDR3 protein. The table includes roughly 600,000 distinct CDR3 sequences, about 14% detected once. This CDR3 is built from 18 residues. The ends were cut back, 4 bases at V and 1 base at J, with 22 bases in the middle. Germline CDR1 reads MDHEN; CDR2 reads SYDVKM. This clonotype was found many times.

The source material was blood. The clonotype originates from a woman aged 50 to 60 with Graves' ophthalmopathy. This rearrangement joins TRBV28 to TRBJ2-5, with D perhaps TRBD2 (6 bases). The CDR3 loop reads CASSSPAGHGRPQETQYF. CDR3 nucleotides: TGTGCCAGCAGTTCCCCCGCAGGCCACGGGAGACCCCAAGAGACCCAGTACTTC.